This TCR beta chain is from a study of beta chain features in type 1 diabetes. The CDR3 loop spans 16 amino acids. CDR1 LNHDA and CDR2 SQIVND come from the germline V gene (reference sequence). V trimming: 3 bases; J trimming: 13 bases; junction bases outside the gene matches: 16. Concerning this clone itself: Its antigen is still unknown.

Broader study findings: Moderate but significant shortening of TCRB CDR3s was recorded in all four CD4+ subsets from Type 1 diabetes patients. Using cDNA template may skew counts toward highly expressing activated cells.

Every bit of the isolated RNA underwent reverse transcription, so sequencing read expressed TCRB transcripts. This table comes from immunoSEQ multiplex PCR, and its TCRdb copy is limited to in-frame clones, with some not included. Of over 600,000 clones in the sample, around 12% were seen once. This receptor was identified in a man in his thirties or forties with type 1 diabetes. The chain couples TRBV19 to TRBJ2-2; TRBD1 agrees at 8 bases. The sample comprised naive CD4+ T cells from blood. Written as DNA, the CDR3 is TGTGCCAGTAGTATCACCGGGACAGGAAATTCTCAGAGGCTGTTTTTT. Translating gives CASSITGTGNSQRLFF.